This TCR beta chain was sequenced during a study of shared clonotypes between healthy human individuals (dated by TCRdb to 2018 to 2020). With regard to the full study: The cohort included three men and two women between 18 and 49 years of age. Per donor, leukapheresis produced somewhere between about 0.85 and 10 billion PBMCs. To increase sequencing depth and limit assay-specific biases, different laboratories used diverse techniques to prepare libraries and sequence TCR repertoires. Per donor, three plates each were used for CD4 naive and CD4 memory, two for CD8 naive, and one for CD8 memory. Blood TCR repertoires of four to six healthy adults were deeply sequenced to estimate repertoire size and the extent of clonotype sharing between individuals.

As concerns this clone: What this receptor recognizes is not known. No base quality information exists; no much larger clone differs at one position.

Donors were healthy HIV-negative adults with no recently reported acute infections or vaccinations. All donors were Caucasian adults living in Nashville, Tennessee, USA. CD4+ T cells were enriched by magnetic negative selection; naive cells were then positively selected on CD45RA, and the negative fraction formed the memory subset. Blood was collected by leukapheresis, and PBMCs were isolated by Ficoll-Histopaque density gradient centrifugation and then cryopreserved in liquid nitrogen vapor phase. Analytical flow cytometry was used to check the purity and quantity of every magnetically sorted T cell population. From each sorted fraction, genomic DNA was isolated and quantified by UV absorbance on a Nanodrop 2000c. The CDR3 runs 13 amino acids, cysteine and phenylalanine included. The CDR3 DNA has 39 bases and is translated from base 1. V loses 2 bases of germline sequence and J loses 4 bases, and the interval between the two ends is 7 bases. According to the germline V gene (reference sequence), CDR1 reads WNHNN and CDR2 reads SYGVQD.

Using the deep immunoSEQ assay, multiplex PCR amplified TCR CDR3 regions from genomic DNA. Extracted genomic DNA from each cell subset was spread evenly across all wells of several immunoSEQ 96-well plates, with each plate serving as a replicate. Each replicate PCR for sorted subsets received around 210 ng genomic DNA, equal to about 30,000 T cell genomes. The purified libraries were quantified using a Qubit 3.0 fluorometer, sized with a Bioanalyzer 2100, and then quantified again using the KAPA Library Quantification kit. Each immunoSEQ 96-well plate was sequenced on its own single-read 150-cycle Illumina NextSeq 550 flow cell. As for the original processing: Because the immunoSEQ output held only junctional sequences and lacked quality scores, the filtering could not match the filtering applied to full-length reads. Sequences were annotated with PyIR, a Python wrapper for IgBLAST v1.9, and V/J genes and CDR3 were assigned using IMGT germline references. Reads were removed for weak V/J assignments (E-value above 1e-6), missing CDR3, stop codons, out-of-frame junctions, or ambiguous translated residues. V3J clonotypes were defined by identical inferred V gene, J gene, and CDR3 amino acid sequence. The percentage overlap between two repertoires was calculated by dividing the number of shared unique clonotypes by the size of the smaller repertoire. RTK rarefaction, the Chao1 estimator, and Recon v2.1 estimates of unobserved clonotypes were used to assess repertoire richness. For all TCRbeta clonotypes obtained by the gDNA method from a few donors, generation probabilities were computed with OLGA. Drawn from immuneACCESS, this table holds only the in-frame rearrangements with V and J called that TCRdb kept. Clones are partly lost; checked studies trace under half to an unresolved V gene and leave the rest unexplained. D and trimming were read from the DNA, whereas the V and J calls and clone size are those reported in that table. For this sample the table gives 2 million to 2.5 million clones, of which under 95% were detected only once. The ten largest make up 0.36% of the sample.

On the study overall, not on this receptor specifically: The genetic and exposure-history diversity represented was limited by the small number of donors. Sampling was limited to blood, and TCR repertoires in tissue likely differ from TCR repertoires in blood. Even with the large sequencing depth, rarefaction of the sorted-subset datasets indicated that sequencing was incomplete. When a few donors were compared, the shared fraction of clonotypes was 5% to 6.5% for naive CD4, about 4% for naive CD8, about 2.5% for memory CD4, and around 0.4% for memory CD8. Larger estimated clonotype richness was generally found for naive subsets than for memory subsets. Pairwise subsampling indicated that sequencing depth was expected to affect the degree of clonotype sharing among donors. Clonotypes shared by all four sorted-subset donors showed higher generation probabilities than non-shared clonotypes.

The receptor's source is a man aged 18 to 35 in good health. Some clones in this sample may be carry-over from other donors' samples. Material: naive CD4+ T cells from PBMCs. This sample's cell subset or site label indicates: CD45RA+ positively selected. The receptor chain draws on TRBV10-1 and TRBJ2-3; the D segment cannot be called with confidence. The CDR3 reads as follows: CASSERGPDTQYF. The DNA is as follows: TGCGCCAGCAGTGAGCGTGGTCCAGATACGCAGTATTTT.